This T cell receptor (beta chain) was identified during a study of OX40 agonist ivuxolimab in advanced cancers. Study summary: Prior therapy, whether anti-PD-1, anti-PD-L1 or anti-CTLA-4, was allowed, and approximately 40% had some. Patients achieving partial responses numbered three: one hepatocellular carcinoma case and two cutaneous melanoma cases.

The CDR3 has 15 residues. CDR1 is MNHEY and CDR2 is SVGAGI in the germline V gene. V lost 4 bases and J lost 8, with 15 bases in between. Here immunoSEQ multiplex PCR was the method, and the copy in TCRdb shows in-frame clones only, minus some. The repertoire holds tens of thousands of clones, with roughly 91% as singletons. The clonotype originates from an adult with an advanced solid tumor such as melanoma, head and neck, liver or kidney cancer. The chain recombines TRBV6-5 with TRBJ1-6; D gene uncertain. Specimen: CD4+ or CD8+ T cells sorted from blood, collected in a trial of the OX40 agonist ivuxolimab. The CDR3 coding sequence is TGTGCCAGCAGTTTAGGCCGAGCCTCAGATTCACCCCTCCACTTT. This sequence encodes CASSLGRASDSPLHF.